This T cell receptor beta chain was captured by sequencing in a study of metastatic and nonmetastatic thyroid tumors. Overall study context: Repertoires were compared across blood and tumor or nodule tissue from malignant and benign thyroid patients.

Patients were all untreated before their thyroid surgery. Study-level results: It was reported that TCR beta diversity was significantly higher in malignant thyroid tumors than benign nodules, in blood and tumor.

In this sample, this clone turned up many times. Its antigen is not known. The CDR3 has 12 amino acids. Looked up from germline, CDR1 is SEHNR and CDR2 is FQNEAQ (reference sequence). V gave up 10 bases and J gave up 4 bases, with 12 bases separating them. TCRdb re-analyzed the PCR reads using MiXCR. The repertoire includes tens of thousands of clones, more than 20% of them detected once, and approximately 3.9% sits in the top ten. The chain recombines TRBV7-9 with TRBJ2-3; D call uncertain. The receptor was isolated from a male donor with papillary thyroid cancer or a benign thyroid nodule (not recorded which). Some clones in this sample may be carry-over from other donors' samples. The specimen was blood. The CDR3, as DNA: TGTGCCACCCCCCAGGTGGCAGATACGCAGTATTTT. This translates into CATPQVADTQYF. The full variable domain, in which reference TRBV7-9 and TRBJ2-3 provide the parts outside the CDR3, is DTGVSQNPRHKITKRGQNVTFRCDPISEHNRLYWYRQTLGQGPEFLTYFQNEAQLEKSRLLSDRFSAERPKGSFSTLEIQRTEQGDSAMYLCATPQVADTQYFGPGTRLTVL.